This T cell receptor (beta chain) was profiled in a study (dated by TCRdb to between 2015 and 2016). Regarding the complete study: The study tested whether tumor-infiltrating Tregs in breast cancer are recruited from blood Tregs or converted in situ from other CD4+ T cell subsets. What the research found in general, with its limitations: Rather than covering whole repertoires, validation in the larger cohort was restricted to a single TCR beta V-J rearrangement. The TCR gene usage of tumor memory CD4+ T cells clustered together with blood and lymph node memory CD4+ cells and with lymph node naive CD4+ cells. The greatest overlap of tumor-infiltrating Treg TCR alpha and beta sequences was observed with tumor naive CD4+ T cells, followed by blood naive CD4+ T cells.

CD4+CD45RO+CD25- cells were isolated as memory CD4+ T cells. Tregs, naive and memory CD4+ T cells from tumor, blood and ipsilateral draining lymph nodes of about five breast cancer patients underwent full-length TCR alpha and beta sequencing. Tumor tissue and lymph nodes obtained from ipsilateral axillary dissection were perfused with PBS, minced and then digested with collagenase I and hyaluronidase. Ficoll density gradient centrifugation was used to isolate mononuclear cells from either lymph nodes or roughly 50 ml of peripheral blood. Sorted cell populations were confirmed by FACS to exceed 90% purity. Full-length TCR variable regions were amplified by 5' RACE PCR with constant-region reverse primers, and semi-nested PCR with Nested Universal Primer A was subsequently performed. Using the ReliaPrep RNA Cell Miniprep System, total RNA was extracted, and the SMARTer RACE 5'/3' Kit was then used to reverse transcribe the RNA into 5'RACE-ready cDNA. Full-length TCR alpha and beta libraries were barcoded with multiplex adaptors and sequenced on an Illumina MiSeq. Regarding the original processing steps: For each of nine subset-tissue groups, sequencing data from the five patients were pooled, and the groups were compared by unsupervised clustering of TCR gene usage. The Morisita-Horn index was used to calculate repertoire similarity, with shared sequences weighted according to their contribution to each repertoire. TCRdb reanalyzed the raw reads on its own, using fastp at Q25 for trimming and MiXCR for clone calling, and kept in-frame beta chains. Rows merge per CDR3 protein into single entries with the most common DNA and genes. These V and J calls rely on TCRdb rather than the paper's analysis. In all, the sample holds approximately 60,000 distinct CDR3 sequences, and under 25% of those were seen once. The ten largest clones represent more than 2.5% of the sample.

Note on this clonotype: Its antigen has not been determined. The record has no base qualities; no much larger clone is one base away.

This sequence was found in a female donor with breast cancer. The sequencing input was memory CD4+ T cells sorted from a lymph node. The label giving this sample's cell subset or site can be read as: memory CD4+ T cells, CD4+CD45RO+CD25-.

The nucleotide sequence reads as follows: TGTGCCAGCAGTTACTCACCTACTAGCGGGAGTTCCTACAATGAGCAGTTCTTC. Its translation reads: CASSYSPTSGSSYNEQFF. Recombination joined TRBV6-2 or TRBV6-3 with TRBJ2-1, and 11 bases in between align with TRBD2. The germline V gene provides CDR1 MNHEY and CDR2 SVGEGT. V loses 0 bases at its end and J loses 1 base; junction bases beyond the gene matches: 5. Reading from cysteine to phenylalanine, the CDR3 counts 18 amino acids. The CDR3 DNA has 54 bases and is translated from base 1.